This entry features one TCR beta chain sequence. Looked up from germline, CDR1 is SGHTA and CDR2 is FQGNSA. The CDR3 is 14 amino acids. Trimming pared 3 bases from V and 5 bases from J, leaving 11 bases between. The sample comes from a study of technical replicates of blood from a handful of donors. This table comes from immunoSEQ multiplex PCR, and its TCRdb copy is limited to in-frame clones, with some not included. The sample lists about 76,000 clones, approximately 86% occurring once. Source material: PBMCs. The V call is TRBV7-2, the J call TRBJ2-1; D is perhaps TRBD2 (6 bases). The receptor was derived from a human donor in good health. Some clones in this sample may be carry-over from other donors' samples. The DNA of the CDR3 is TGTGCCAGCAGCTTTAAGTGGGGGGACAATGAGCAGTTCTTC. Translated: CASSFKWGDNEQFF.